Below, 24 T cell receptor beta chains from the same sample are listed, as sequenced in a study of tumor-infiltrating lymphocytes in primary liver carcinoma. The tissue used was unsorted bulk material of 20-30 mg. RNA and DNA were co-extracted from it with the AllPrep DNA/RNA mini kit. cDNA specific to TCR beta was made from about 550 ng of total RNA, with a constant-region primer employed for priming. Investigators got TCR beta libraries out of three nested multiplex PCR rounds, done with slightly modified ARM-PCR. TRBV1-TRBV30 forward and Cbeta reverse primers drove the first two approximately 10-cycle rounds. TCRdb recomputed calls from the multiplex PCR reads with MiXCR, one row per CDR3 protein. The sample contains around 70,000 distinct CDR3 sequences, roughly two thirds of which appear only once. Material for sequencing was liver tumor tissue from sampling region 4. Indicated subset: tumor region T4, right-lateral pole. The receptor source for this set is a man aged 40-49 years with primary liver carcinoma and hepatitis B virus infection.

Of note for this clonotype: Germline and junction disagree at one end, which may indicate a read error. The chain uses TRBV11-2 and TRBJ2-5; weak D call: TRBD2 (6 bases). This CDR3 is built from 18 residues. Germline assignment: CDR1 SGHAT and CDR2 FQNNGV. The CDR3 is CASGLGPPGPVGGETQYF. In nucleotides, the CDR3 is TGTGCCAGCGGCTTAGGACCGCCGGGACCAGTGGGAGGTGAGACCCAGTACTTC.

This clonotype was found many times. This sequence joins TRBV11-2 and TRBJ2-1; 14 bases map to TRBD2. The germline CDR1 and CDR2 sequences are SGHAT and FQNNGV. This CDR3 spans 17 amino acids. V shed 3 bases and J 10 bases; nucleotides not matched to a gene: 11. DNA of the CDR3: TGTGCCAGCAGCTTCTCCTGGGGGACTAGCGGGGGCAGGGAGCAGTTCTTC. This sequence encodes CASSFSWGTSGGREQFF.

Notes on this clonotype: The junction departs from germline at one end; a sequencing error may be responsible. This chain links TRBV4-2 with TRBJ1-3; TRBD1 might be the D (6 bases). The CDR3 loop spans 15 amino acids. CDR1 LGHNA and CDR2 YNFKEQ come from the germline V gene. The CDR3 region is CASSQEDSAGNTIYF. The CDR3 bases are TGCGCCAGCAGCCAAGAGGACAGTGCTGGAAACACCATATATTTT.

With regard to this clonotype: A much larger clone is a single base away; this may be a read error. The gene calls are TRBV4-1 and TRBJ2-7; D gene uncertain. Deletions cut 4 bases from V and 0 bases from J, with 19 bases between. There are 17 residues in the CDR3. The germline V gene has CDR1 MGHRA and CDR2 YSYEKL. The CDR3 reads CASSPKALGACSYEQYF. CDR3 in DNA: TGCGCCAGCAGCCCGAAGGCCCTCGGCGCGTGCTCCTACGAGCAGTACTTC.

As DNA, the CDR3 is TGTGCCAGCAGCTTAGTGGCGCTAACGGGAACCGGGGAGCACTTTTTT. Translating gives CASSLVALTGTGEHFF. The V call is TRBV11-2, the J call TRBJ2-2; D possibly corresponds to TRBD2 (5 bases). The CDR3 length is 16 residues. V lost 1 base and J lost 17, with 26 bases in between. CDR1 is SGHAT, CDR2 FQNNGV, per germline.

This clonotype has a count of ten or more. The J gene is TRBJ2-7, the V gene TRBV7-9; D may be TRBD2 (6 bases). Germline assignment: CDR1 SEHNR and CDR2 FQNEAQ (reference sequence). Trimming took 5 bases from V and 4 from J, leaving 12 bases between them. The CDR3 has 13 residues. CDR3 DNA sequence: TGTGCCAGCAGCCCGGGAGTAGGTTACGAGCAGTACTTC. Amino acid sequence: CASSPGVGYEQYF.

This clonotype was recorded only once. Sequence at one end of the junction differs from germline and may be a read error. The chain combines TRBV29-1 with TRBJ2-3, with D possibly matching TRBD1 (6 bases). Germline V gene lookup returns CDR1 SQVTM and CDR2 ANQGSEA. The CDR3 runs to 14 residues. The CDR3, as DNA: TGCAACGTTGGAGATCAGGGGACCCCCCAAACACAGTATTTT. Its protein is CNVGDQGTPQTQYF.

This clonotype was counted many times. The chain joins TRBV14 to TRBJ2-7; D unclear. V was shortened by 2 bases and J by 2 bases, with 7 bases between the two germline ends. Germline V gene data show CDR1 as SGHDN and CDR2 as FVKESK. The CDR3 covers 13 residues. The CDR3 DNA reads TGTGCCAGCAGCCAATCTATAACCTACGAGCAGTACTTC. Protein product: CASSQSITYEQYF.

In the case of this clonotype: Without the conserved terminal phenylalanine or tryptophan, this CDR3 likely stems from a read error. It is unclear where the CDR3 begins or ends on the DNA, so no DNA is shown, and the CDR3 is as TCRdb lists it. J is TRBJ2-5 and V is TRBV6-2 or TRBV6-3; TRBD1, as called in the table, went unchecked against the DNA. Germline-derived CDR1 and CDR2 are MNHEY and SVGEGT. The CDR3 extends over 15 residues, inclusive of both ends. CDR3: CASSYPPGPPGTRYL.

The chain uses TRBV11-2 and TRBJ2-7; possible D gene TRBD2, 8 bases. The V end was cut by 9 bases, the J end by 10 bases, with 28 bases between. The CDR3 has 15 amino acids. The germline V gene has CDR1 SGHAT and CDR2 FQNNGV. DNA for the CDR3: TGTGCCAGTAGCCAATATTCGGGAGGGGGCTACGGTCAGTACTTC. The encoded protein is CASSQYSGGGYGQYF.

The chain combines TRBV10-3 with TRBJ2-5; a possible D gene is TRBD1 (5 bases). V dropped 5 bases and J dropped 9 bases, with 13 bases sitting between them. CDR3 length equals 12 residues. Germline-derived CDR1 and CDR2 are ENHRY and SYGVKD. The CDR3 nucleotides read TGTGCCATCAGTCTGGGCAAACAGGCCCAGTACTTC. Translating it yields CAISLGKQAQYF.

The chain recombines TRBV4-1 with TRBJ2-2; 7 nucleotides agree with TRBD1. Trimming took 4 bases from V and 7 from J; bases not matched to a gene: 15. In germline, CDR1 is MGHRA, CDR2 YSYEKL. This CDR3 region has 17 residues. The chain's CDR3 is CASSRRSQGDDIGELFF. The CDR3 bases are TGCGCCAGCAGCCGACGCTCGCAGGGGGATGACATCGGGGAGCTGTTTTTT.

The chain has TRBV4-1 and TRBJ2-2; weak D call: TRBD2 (5 bases). The CDR3 runs to 20 residues. Germline CDR1 and CDR2: MGHRA and YSYEKL. Trimming cost V 8 bases and J 2 bases, with 30 bases left between them. The CDR3 loop reads CASQEGPLARGPANTGELFF. In DNA form, the CDR3 reads TGCGCCAGCCAAGAGGGCCCATTAGCGAGAGGCCCAGCTAACACCGGGGAGCTGTTTTTT.

This clonotype was picked up a small number of times. The V gene is TRBV28, the J gene TRBJ2-5; no clear D gene. The V end lost 2 bases, the J end lost 5 bases, and 9 bases lay between the germline ends. The CDR3 contains 13 residues. In germline, CDR1 is MDHEN, CDR2 SYDVKM. The CDR3 region is CASSLREPETQYF. CDR3 DNA: TGTGCCAGCAGTTTACGTGAGCCGGAGACCCAGTACTTC.

As to this clonotype: One junction end does not reproduce the germline sequence, and a read error may be involved. The V gene is TRBV4-1, the J gene TRBJ1-2; 7 bases line up with TRBD1. The CDR3 extends over 16 amino acids. Germline values: CDR1 MGHRA, CDR2 YSYEKL. The CDR3 DNA is TGCGCCAGCAGCCCGTGTACAGGGGCACCTCTGTATGGTTACACCTTC. Protein sequence: CASSPCTGAPLYGYTF.

This chain links TRBV4-1 with TRBJ2-1; D is unresolved. V lost 1 base and J lost 3, with 7 bases in between. CDR3 length: 14 residues. Looked up from germline, CDR1 is MGHRA and CDR2 is YSYEKL. CDR3 in DNA: TGCGCCAGCAGCCAAGCGACTGGCTACAATGAGCAGTTCTTC. Its protein is CASSQATGYNEQFF.

Points on this clonotype: Germline and junction disagree at one end, which may indicate a read error. The chain combines TRBV4-1 with TRBJ2-7; D not certain. The germline V gene encodes CDR1 MGHRA and CDR2 YSYEKL. There are 15 residues in the CDR3. CDR3 in DNA: TGCACCAGCAGCCCCGGCTCTTTGACCCCCTACGAGCGGTACTTC. Translating it yields CTSSPGSLTPYERYF.

In this sample, this clonotype turned up many times. The chain is built from TRBV6-5 and TRBJ2-1, with TRBD2 matching over 7 bases. The CDR3 is 16 amino acids. V was pared by 5 bases and J by 5 bases, with 12 bases of the junction left unmatched. The germline V gene has CDR1 MNHEY and CDR2 SVGAGI. The CDR3 loop reads CASSARSGERDNEQFF. In DNA form, the CDR3 reads TGTGCCAGCAGTGCCCGAAGCGGGGAAAGGGACAATGAGCAGTTCTTC.

This clonotype was seen repeatedly, ten times or more. The chain recombines TRBV12-3 or TRBV12-4 with TRBJ1-1, with D perhaps TRBD1 (5 bases). Trimming removed 5 bases at V and 5 bases at J, with 18 bases between. The CDR3 totals 15 residues. The CDR3 region is CASSPPGGFSTEAFF. The DNA for the CDR3 is TGTGCCAGCAGTCCGCCGGGGGGGTTCTCGACTGAAGCTTTCTTT.

The DNA of the CDR3 is TGTGCCAGCAGCTGGGCCCCCCTAGCGGCGACGAGGGATGAGCAGTTCTTC. It specifies CASSWAPLAATRDEQFF. The chain has TRBV5-5 and TRBJ2-1; 7 nucleotides align to TRBD2. V trimming: 3 bases; J trimming: 8 bases; junction bases outside the gene matches: 17. The CDR3 loop spans 17 amino acids. Germline V lookup: CDR1 SGHKS, CDR2 YYEKEE (reference sequence).

With respect to this clonotype: The CDR3 does not close with the conserved phenylalanine or tryptophan, likely indicating a read error. V usage is TRBV29-1 and J usage is TRBJ2-5, with D tentatively TRBD2 (6 bases). CDR1 is SQVTM and CDR2 is ANQGSEA in the germline V gene. The CDR3 is made up of 13 amino acids. CDR3 sequence reads: CCVEGLNRETQYI. As DNA, the CDR3 is TGCTGCGTTGAGGGACTTAACAGAGAGACCCAGTACATC.

Notes on this clonotype: This could be a read error, since a much larger clone is one nucleotide away. For the CDR3, the DNA is TGCGCCTGCAGCTTGGATGCCGGGAGAATAGATACGCAGTATTTT. This gives the protein CACSLDAGRIDTQYF. The chain recombines TRBV5-1 with TRBJ2-3; tentatively, D is TRBD2 (6 bases). Germline assignment: CDR1 SGHRS and CDR2 YFSETQ. This CDR3 spans 15 amino acids.

A word on this clonotype: The junction differs from germline at one of its ends, possibly a read error. The chain couples TRBV9 to TRBJ1-1; no clear D. This CDR3 comprises 16 residues. Germline V gene lookup returns CDR1 SGDLS and CDR2 YYNGEE. The CDR3 region has the DNA TGTGCCAGCAGCGTACTTGACCAAGGATTGAACGCTGAAGCTTTCTTT. Translated: CASSVLDQGLNAEAFF.

As regards this clonotype: At one end the junction does not follow the germline gene, possibly because of a read error. This chain connects TRBV11-2 to TRBJ2-3; 7 bases line up with TRBD2. CDR3 length equals 17 residues. Germline lookup yields CDR1 SGHAT and CDR2 FQNNGV. The CDR3 nucleotides read TGTGCCAGCGGCTTCTATCGACGGGGGGAGGCTACAGATACGCAGTACTTT. Residues: CASGFYRRGEATDTQYF.